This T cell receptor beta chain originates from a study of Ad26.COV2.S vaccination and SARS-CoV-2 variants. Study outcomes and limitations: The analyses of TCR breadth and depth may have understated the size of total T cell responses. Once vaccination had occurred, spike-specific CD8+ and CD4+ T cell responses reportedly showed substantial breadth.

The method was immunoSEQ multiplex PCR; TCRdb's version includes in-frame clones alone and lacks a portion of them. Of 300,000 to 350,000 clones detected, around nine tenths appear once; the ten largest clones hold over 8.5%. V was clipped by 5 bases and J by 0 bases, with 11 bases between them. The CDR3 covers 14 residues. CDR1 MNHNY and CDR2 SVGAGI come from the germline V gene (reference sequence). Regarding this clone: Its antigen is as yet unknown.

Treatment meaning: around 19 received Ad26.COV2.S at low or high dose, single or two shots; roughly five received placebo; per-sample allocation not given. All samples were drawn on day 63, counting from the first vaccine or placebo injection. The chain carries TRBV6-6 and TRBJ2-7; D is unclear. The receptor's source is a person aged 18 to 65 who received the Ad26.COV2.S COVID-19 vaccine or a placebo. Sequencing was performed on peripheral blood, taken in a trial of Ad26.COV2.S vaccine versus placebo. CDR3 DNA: TGTGCCAGCAGTCACAGTCTAAGCTCCTACGAGCAGTACTTC. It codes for CASSHSLSSYEQYF.